Listed here are 11 T cell receptor beta chains from one sample, sequenced in a study of regulatory T cells in long-lasting Graves disease. Specified time point: newly diagnosed GD, antithyroid drugs for less than 3 months. Making the TCR library involved RNA that had been extracted from PBMCs. TCR beta libraries were built with iRepertoire HTBI primers and Arm-PCR of CDR3 regions. TCRdb reprocessed the multiplex PCR reads with MiXCR, giving one entry per CDR3 protein. Counted here are under 250,000 distinct CDR3 sequences, roughly a fifth occurring once; the ten biggest clones make up 14%. Sequencing was performed on peripheral blood mononuclear cells (PBMCs), taken at new diagnosis, from a patient treated with antithyroid drugs. The origin of the receptors is a female donor with Graves disease.

This sequence joins TRBV2 and TRBJ2-7, with 9 bases aligning to TRBD1. CDR1 and CDR2 (germline): SNHLY, FYNNEI. The CDR3 spans 14 residues. V lost 6 bases to trimming and J lost 4 bases; unmatched junction nucleotides: 7. The CDR3 here is CASRSGTGRYEQYF. For the CDR3, the DNA is TGTGCCAGCAGGTCCGGGACAGGGCGATACGAGCAGTACTTC.

This clonotype was seen many times. V gene TRBV4-3 combines with J gene TRBJ2-7; TRBD1 is a possible D gene (6 bases). V was pared by 1 base and J by 1 base, with 11 bases between. Germline-derived CDR1 and CDR2 are LGHNA and YSLEER. The CDR3 has 15 residues. CDR3 coding DNA: TGCGCCAGCAGCCAAGCGCACAGGGTGTCCTACGAGCAGTACTTC. Its protein is CASSQAHRVSYEQYF.

This clonotype was counted ten times or more. The rearrangement joins TRBV7-6 to TRBJ2-5; 13 bases line up with TRBD2. The CDR3 consists of 15 residues. The V gene end was trimmed by 4 bases and the J gene end by 2 bases; junction bases not matched to a gene: 1. Germline V lookup: CDR1 SGHVS, CDR2 FNYEAQ. The CDR3 reads CASSSLAGGQETQYF. Written as DNA, the CDR3 is TGTGCCAGCAGCTCACTAGCGGGAGGGCAAGAGACCCAGTACTTC.

As regards this clonotype: Given a far larger clone just one base away, this is likely a sequencing read error. The chain couples TRBV9 to TRBJ2-1; TRBD1 matches at 9 bases. The CDR3 covers 15 residues. The junction had 12 bases not matched to a gene; V was cut back by 4 bases and J by 10 bases. Looked up from germline, CDR1 is SGDLS and CDR2 is YYNGEE. Here the CDR3 reads CASSPRGQGTYEQFF. CDR3 coding DNA: TGTGCCAGCAGCCCTCGAGGACAGGGGACCTACGAGCAGTTCTTC.

CDR3 protein: CASRLRTDLQPQHF. The CDR3 region has the DNA TGTGCCAGCAGGCTTCGGACAGACCTACAGCCCCAGCATTTT. The V gene is TRBV6-1, the J gene TRBJ1-5; possible D gene TRBD1, 6 bases. CDR1 and CDR2 (germline): MNHNS, SASEGT. There are 14 residues in the CDR3. V was cut by 6 bases and J by 7 bases, with 16 bases left in between.

This clonotype occurred many times. The chain has TRBV28 and TRBJ2-7; 8 positions agree with TRBD1. The CDR3 totals 14 residues. The trim removed 5 bases at V and 3 bases at J, leaving 6 bases unmatched. Germline CDR1 MDHEN, CDR2 SYDVKM. The CDR3 coding sequence is TGTGCCAGCAGTCAACAGGGGGAAGTCTACGAGCAGTACTTC. Translation: CASSQQGEVYEQYF.

This clonotype was observed many times. This chain connects TRBV12-3 or TRBV12-4 to TRBJ2-3; D is possibly TRBD2 (7 bases). This CDR3 is built from 16 residues. Between the trimmed V and J ends, which lost 4 bases and 8 bases, there was a span of 22 bases. CDR3 sequence (DNA): TGTGCCAGCAGTTCCACGCGGGGGCCCAGCACGCGTACGCAGTATTTT. It translates to CASSSTRGPSTRTQYF.

As regards this clonotype: A much larger clone sits a single nucleotide away, making a read error possible. The chain joins TRBV7-8 to TRBJ2-3; D gene ambiguous. This CDR3 region has 10 residues. CDR1 is SGHVS and CDR2 is FQNEAQ in the germline V gene. The CDR3 bases are TGTGCCAGCTCAACAGCTACGCAGTATTTT. It codes for CASSTATQYF.

Points on this clonotype: A much larger clone differs from this one at a single base, so this may be a read error. The chain employs TRBV27 and TRBJ2-3, with TRBD1 as a possible D gene (6 bases). V was shortened by 2 bases and J by 4 bases, with 7 bases between the two germline ends. CDR1 and CDR2 from the germline V gene are MNHEY and SMNVEV (reference sequence). This CDR3 has 13 residues. CDR3 coding DNA: TGTGCCAGCAGTTTAGAGGGGGCAGATACGCAGTATTTT. This translates into CASSLEGADTQYF.

As to this clonotype: This clone may be a read error of a much larger clone one base away. As DNA, the CDR3 is TGTGCCAACAGCACCTCAGGGAGTGAGCAGTTCTTC. Its protein is CANSTSGSEQFF. This chain joins TRBV12-3 or TRBV12-4 and TRBJ2-1; the D call may be TRBD1 or TRBD2 (5 bases each). V lost 10 bases and J 9 bases, leaving 16 bases between the germline ends. The CDR3 length is 12 residues.

The rearrangement joins TRBV2 to TRBJ2-7; D call uncertain. CDR3 length equals 15 residues. Trimming pared 3 bases from V and 1 base from J, leaving 13 bases between. Looked up from germline, CDR1 is SNHLY and CDR2 is FYNNEI. The CDR3 sequence is CASSDYSLLSYEQYF. DNA for the CDR3: TGTGCCAGCAGTGACTATTCGCTGTTATCCTACGAGCAGTACTTC.